This entry lists 20 T cell receptor beta chains sequenced from one sample in a study of low-dose radiotherapy and immunotherapy resistance in tumors. The time point was: after trial treatment. Treatment defined: LDRT plus nivolumab, ipilimumab, low-dose cyclophosphamide and aspirin (RACIN trial). TRAV- and TRBV-specific primers were used for first-strand cDNA, which covered alpha and beta chains. The PCR that amplified TCRs ran for approximately 20 cycles, relying on a constant-region primer and a V-primer adapter. TCRdb reprocessed the reads via MiXCR and lists one record per CDR3 protein. The sample consists of around 60,000 distinct CDR3 sequences, about a quarter of them appearing once. Sequencing used PBMCs, obtained after low-dose radiotherapy plus immunotherapy. The source is a male donor with prostate cancer.

The sample holds many counts of this clonotype. The chain couples TRBV24-1 to TRBJ2-2; D possibly corresponds to TRBD2 (6 bases). The CDR3 covers 14 residues. V lost 7 bases and J 5 bases, leaving 13 bases between the germline ends. Germline V gene lookup returns CDR1 KGHDR and CDR2 SFDVKD. The CDR3 region is CATSRERNTGELFF. The CDR3 DNA reads as TGTGCCACCAGCCGGGAGCGGAATACCGGGGAGCTGTTTTTT.

This clonotype appeared a few times. V usage is TRBV7-2 and J usage is TRBJ2-5, with D unresolved. Trimming left V 2 bases short and J 0 bases short, with 13 bases between. The CDR3 covers 16 residues. Germline-derived CDR1 and CDR2 are SGHTA and FQGNSA. The CDR3: CASSLRSAVNQETQYF. CDR3 nucleotides: TGTGCCAGCAGCTTAAGGTCCGCGGTGAACCAAGAGACCCAGTACTTC. Based on the CDR3 plus reference TRBV7-2 and TRBJ2-5, the full variable domain is GAGVSQSPSNKVTEKGKDVELRCDPISGHTALYWYRQSLGQGLEFLIYFQGNSAPDKSGLPSDRFSAERTGGSVSTLTIQRTQQEDSAVYLCASSLRSAVNQETQYFGPGTRLLVL.

The chain is built from TRBV9 and TRBJ1-2; 9 bases are shared with TRBD1. CDR3 length equals 14 residues. CDR1 SGDLS and CDR2 YYNGEE come from the germline V gene. The V segment lost 0 bases and the J segment 8 bases; nucleotides outside the gene matches: 5. CDR3 region: CASSVGGTGNGYTF. The CDR3 DNA is TGTGCCAGCAGCGTAGGGGGGACAGGGAACGGCTACACCTTC.

Ten or more counts support this clonotype. The J gene is TRBJ1-5, the V gene TRBV6-1; the D is unclear. In germline, CDR1 is MNHNS, CDR2 SASEGT. This CDR3 region has 13 residues. V shed 10 bases and J shed 5 bases, with 15 bases lying between them. The CDR3 region has the DNA TGTGCCACAAACTCACGACCGGATCAGCCCCAGCATTTT. It translates to CATNSRPDQPQHF.

This clonotype was counted many times. The chain employs TRBV4-1 and TRBJ2-5, with 13 bases aligning to TRBD2. Germline V gives CDR1 MGHRA, CDR2 YSYEKL. The CDR3 is 15 residues long. The V and J ends lost 4 bases and 5 bases, in that order; junction bases with no gene match: 4. This CDR3 is CASSLGLAGRETQYF. As DNA, the CDR3 is TGCGCCAGCAGCCTGGGACTAGCGGGAAGGGAGACCCAGTACTTC.

The gene calls are TRBV6-2 or TRBV6-3 and TRBJ2-7, with D maybe TRBD1 (6 bases). Germline V lookup: CDR1 MNHEY, CDR2 SVGEGT. CDR3 length: 14 residues. V was clipped by 4 bases and J by 7 bases, with 17 bases between them. The CDR3 coding sequence is TGTGCCAGCAGTTTCACCGGGACATCCTTGGAGCAGTACTTC. It codes for CASSFTGTSLEQYF.

This clonotype was detected ten times or more. The chain carries TRBV10-3 and TRBJ1-6; 9 bases are a match to TRBD1. Germline V gives CDR1 ENHRY, CDR2 SYGVKD. This CDR3 is built from 14 residues. Trimming removed 4 bases from V and 8 bases from J; junction bases left unmatched: 3. CDR3 DNA sequence: TGTGCCATCAGTGTCGGGACAGGGTATTCACCCCTCCACTTT. Encoded protein: CAISVGTGYSPLHF.

This clonotype was detected only a few times. V and J are TRBV12-3 or TRBV12-4 and TRBJ2-5; 8 bases align to TRBD2. V was clipped by 6 bases and J by 1 base; unmatched bases: 4. The CDR3 totals 14 residues. The DNA of the CDR3 is TGTGCCAGCAGAAGAGCGGGAGTCCAAGAGACCCAGTACTTC. This sequence encodes CASRRAGVQETQYF.

Details on this clonotype: The conserved closing phenylalanine or tryptophan is absent in this CDR3, likely reflecting a read error. The limits of the CDR3 on the DNA are not certain, so only TCRdb's listed CDR3 is given. This rearrangement joins TRBV2 to TRBJ1-4; the table assigns TRBD1, which was not confirmed against the DNA. The CDR3 length is 11 residues, termini included. Germline CDR1 SNHLY, CDR2 FYNNEI. The CDR3: CASSPTGTFLL.

This clonotype was detected ten times or more. The CDR3 coding sequence is TGTGCCAGTAGTGCCGGGACCCGGGGAAACATTCAGTACTTC. It translates to CASSAGTRGNIQYF. The chain recombines TRBV19 with TRBJ2-4, with D perhaps being TRBD1 or TRBD2 (5 bases each). The V and J ends lost 5 bases and 6 bases respectively, with 14 bases between them. Germline V CDR1 and CDR2: LNHDA, SQIVND (reference sequence). The CDR3 consists of 14 residues.

To note about this clonotype: This likely came from a read error, as a far larger clone is one base away. This chain uses TRBV5-1 with TRBJ2-7, with 10 bases that match TRBD2. Trimming cost V 0 bases and J 6 bases; bases outside gene matches: 3. The CDR3 is made up of 14 amino acids. Looked up from germline, CDR1 is SGHRS and CDR2 is YFSETQ. The CDR3 bases are TGCGCCAGCAGCTTGGAAAGCGGGAGGGGCGAGCAGTACTTC. This encodes CASSLESGRGEQYF.

This chain connects TRBV6-6 to TRBJ1-1; TRBD1 matches 9 bases. V shed 4 bases, J shed 11 bases, and the junction held 5 bases outside the gene matches. The CDR3 spans 12 residues. Germline V lookup: CDR1 MNHNY, CDR2 SVGAGI (reference sequence). The CDR3 sequence is CASSSRDREAFF. The CDR3 DNA is TGTGCCAGCAGTTCCCGGGACAGGGAGGCTTTCTTT.

This clonotype was recorded at least ten times. The genes are TRBV9 and TRBJ2-5; 9 bases agree with TRBD2. The germline V gene has CDR1 SGDLS and CDR2 YYNGEE. The CDR3 length is 17 residues. Trimming at V came to 0 bases and at J to 4 bases, leaving 10 bases not matched to a gene. The CDR3 region has the DNA TGTGCCAGCAGCGTAGGGGGGCTAGCGGGAAATCCAGAGACCCAGTACTTC. Amino acids: CASSVGGLAGNPETQYF. The full variable domain, its missing parts supplied by reference TRBV9 and TRBJ2-5, is DSGVTQTPKHLITATGQRVTLRCSPRSGDLSVYWYQQSLDQGLQFLIQYYNGEERAKGNILERFSAQQFPDLHSELNLSSLELGDSALYFCASSVGGLAGNPETQYFGPGTRLLVL.

At least ten counts were recorded for this clonotype. The chain combines TRBV19 with TRBJ2-1; maybe TRBD2 (6 bases). V lost 1 base, J lost 1 base, and 20 bases lay in between. The germline V gene has CDR1 LNHDA and CDR2 SQIVND (reference sequence). The CDR3 consists of 19 residues. The CDR3 sequence: CASSIGGIGRRASYNEQFF. For the CDR3, the DNA is TGTGCCAGTAGTATAGGGGGGATTGGGAGGAGGGCATCCTACAATGAGCAGTTCTTC.

This clonotype was seen many times. V usage is TRBV28 and J usage is TRBJ2-5, with no clear D. Germline V gene lookup returns CDR1 MDHEN and CDR2 SYDVKM. V was trimmed by 3 bases and J by 0 bases, leaving 5 bases between them. The CDR3 loop spans 13 amino acids. CDR3 bases: TGTGCCAGCAGTTTTCCAAACCAAGAGACCCAGTACTTC. Encoded protein: CASSFPNQETQYF.

This clonotype came up many times. The genes are TRBV9 and TRBJ2-5; no clear D. Germline values: CDR1 SGDLS, CDR2 YYNGEE. V gave up 1 base and J gave up 3 bases, with 10 bases separating them. The CDR3 has 14 amino acids. Here the CDR3 reads CASSVFSGEETQYF. Here the CDR3 DNA reads TGTGCCAGCAGCGTATTTTCCGGAGAAGAGACCCAGTACTTC. The full variable domain, rest sourced from reference TRBV9 and TRBJ2-5, is DSGVTQTPKHLITATGQRVTLRCSPRSGDLSVYWYQQSLDQGLQFLIQYYNGEERAKGNILERFSAQQFPDLHSELNLSSLELGDSALYFCASSVFSGEETQYFGPGTRLLVL.

This clonotype was counted only a few times. This chain links TRBV3-1 with TRBJ2-3, with TRBD2 matching 8 bases. V lost 0 bases, J lost 6 bases, and 8 bases stayed unmatched. The CDR3 length is 16 residues. CDR1 and CDR2 from the germline V gene are LGHDT and YNNKEL (reference sequence). CDR3 coding DNA: TGTGCCAGCAGCCAAGATCGCGGGAGGCTGTGGGATACGCAGTATTTT. Amino acid sequence: CASSQDRGRLWDTQYF.

Ten or more counts support this clonotype. CDR3 residues: CASSLDAGGVAYEQYF. CDR3 bases: TGTGCCAGCAGCTTAGATGCGGGGGGGGTGGCCTACGAGCAGTACTTC. The chain has TRBV7-2 and TRBJ2-7, with TRBD2 matching over 9 bases. V trimming: 1 base; J trimming: 2 bases; junction bases outside the gene matches: 6. CDR1 SGHTA and CDR2 FQGNSA come from the germline V gene. The CDR3 runs to 16 residues.

J is TRBJ2-1 and V is TRBV23-1, with TRBD2 matching 8 bases. TRBV23-1 is classed as an ORF, of uncertain function. V was clipped by 0 bases and J by 5 bases; unmatched bases: 15. This CDR3 contains 19 residues. CDR3 residues: CASSQSGTRIWDTHNEQFF. The CDR3, as DNA: TGCGCCAGCAGTCAATCCGGGACTAGGATCTGGGACACACACAATGAGCAGTTCTTC.

Worth noting for this clonotype: A far larger clone is off by one base, so a read error is likely. The chain has TRBV20-1 and TRBJ2-7; 13 bases are a match to TRBD2. With 7 bases clipped from V and 7 bases from J, the junction kept 13 bases outside the gene matches. CDR1 DFQATT and CDR2 SNEGSKA come from the germline V gene (reference sequence). The CDR3 length is 15 residues. The CDR3 region is CSVRTSGSLMGEQYF. CDR3 in DNA: TGCAGTGTCCGGACTAGCGGGAGCCTGATGGGTGAGCAGTACTTC.